These 11 T cell receptor beta chains were sequenced from one sample in a study of vaccination and CD4 T cells after COVID-19. With the Oncomine TCR Beta short-read assay, DNA from cultured CD4+ T cells was sequenced. TCRdb re-called the PCR reads with MiXCR, one entry per CDR3 protein. Of around 25,000 distinct CDR3 sequences in the sample, about 31% were seen once. Time point of the sample: late sampling 161 to 241 days after vaccination in a few convalescent patients. Treatment meaning: approximately nine-day PBMC culture with coronavirus spike peptide pools or control peptides (ViraFEST assay). These receptors' targets are unknown. Sequenced here: CD4+ T cells from blood, cultured in vitro, sampled about 7 months after SARS-CoV-2 vaccination. These receptors were collected from a human donor who had recovered from COVID-19.

This chain links TRBV6-1 with TRBJ2-7; TRBD1 agrees at 11 bases. CDR3 length: 15 amino acids. Per germline, CDR1 MNHNS and CDR2 SASEGT. The ends lost 6 bases at V and 4 bases at J; junction bases unmatched: 8. The CDR3 sequence: CASRNAGTGGYEQYF. DNA for the CDR3: TGTGCCAGCAGAAACGCCGGGACAGGGGGTTACGAGCAGTACTTC.

This clonotype was recorded a few times. The chain employs TRBV27 and TRBJ2-5; perhaps TRBD2 as D (6 bases). The CDR3 extends over 14 amino acids. CDR1 is MNHEY, CDR2 SMNVEV, per germline (reference sequence). V lost 6 bases and J 5 bases, leaving 16 bases between the germline ends. Written as DNA, the CDR3 is TGTGCCAGCAGAGAGACGGGAGTCCAGGAGACCCAGTACTTC. This gives the protein CASRETGVQETQYF.

This chain joins TRBV4-2 and TRBJ2-3; D gene unclear. The V end was cut by 1 base, the J end by 0 bases, with 5 bases between. Per germline, CDR1 LGHNA and CDR2 YNFKEQ. The CDR3 length is 14 residues. The CDR3 sequence is CASSQAGSTDTQYF. CDR3 DNA sequence: TGTGCCAGCAGCCAAGCGGGTAGCACAGATACGCAGTATTTT.

The chain combines TRBV4-2 with TRBJ2-7; 8 bases are shared with TRBD1. Germline V gives CDR1 LGHNA, CDR2 YNFKEQ. Germline trimming cut 7 bases from V and 4 bases from J; bases unmatched to any gene: 12. The CDR3 contains 15 residues. CDR3 DNA sequence: TGTGCCAGCAAAAGGGAGAGACAGGGGACTTACGAGCAGTACTTC. Translated: CASKRERQGTYEQYF.

The gene calls are TRBV7-2 and TRBJ2-3, with D possibly being TRBD1 or TRBD2 (7 bases each). Per germline, CDR1 SGHTA and CDR2 FQGNSA. There are 15 residues in the CDR3. V was clipped by 2 bases and J by 6 bases, with 15 bases between them. CDR3 amino acids: CASSLLSRGGDTQYF. For the CDR3, the DNA is TGTGCCAGCAGCTTACTCTCCAGGGGGGGGGATACGCAGTATTTT. Combining the CDR3 with reference TRBV7-2 and TRBJ2-3 gives the whole variable domain GAGVSQSPSNKVTEKGKDVELRCDPISGHTALYWYRQSLGQGLEFLIYFQGNSAPDKSGLPSDRFSAERTGGSVSTLTIQRTQQEDSAVYLCASSLLSRGGDTQYFGPGTRLTVL.

Only a few counts were recorded for this clonotype. The chain joins TRBV20-1 to TRBJ1-1; D unclear. The CDR3 has 12 residues. CDR1 and CDR2 from the germline V gene are DFQATT and SNEGSKA (reference sequence). V was pared by 5 bases and J by 8 bases, with 15 bases between. The CDR3 spells CSAQRPSGEAFF. The CDR3 nucleotides read TGCAGTGCTCAGCGGCCCTCGGGGGAAGCTTTCTTT.

The chain carries TRBV20-1 and TRBJ2-1; 9 bases align to TRBD2. Germline V gives CDR1 DFQATT, CDR2 SNEGSKA (reference sequence). Trimming at V came to 0 bases and at J to 3 bases, leaving 3 bases not matched to a gene. The CDR3 is made up of 15 amino acids. The CDR3 coding sequence is TGCAGTGCTAGAGAGGGAGCGGGAGGCTACAATGAGCAGTTCTTC. Protein product: CSAREGAGGYNEQFF.

This clonotype has only a few counts. Sequence at one end of the junction differs from germline and may be a read error. V and J are TRBV6-1 and TRBJ1-2, with D perhaps matching TRBD1 (5 bases). Germline V CDR1 and CDR2: MNHNS, SASEGT. The length of the CDR3 is 13 residues. The CDR3, as DNA: TGTGCCGGCAGTAACCTAATCAGGGATGGCTACACCTTC. Translated: CAGSNLIRDGYTF.

This chain connects TRBV7-9 to TRBJ2-7; no clear D. The V gene lost 1 base and the J gene lost 4 bases, with 14 bases spanning the gap. CDR1 and CDR2 from the germline V gene are SEHNR and FQNEAQ (reference sequence). The CDR3 totals 15 residues. CDR3 sequence: CASSLGALMGYEQYF. For the CDR3, the DNA is TGTGCCAGCAGCTTAGGGGCTCTTATGGGGTACGAGCAGTACTTC.

A few counts support this clonotype. The chain has TRBV7-8 and TRBJ2-1; D is possibly TRBD2 (7 bases). The CDR3 runs 18 residues. V gave up 5 bases and J gave up 4 bases, with 24 bases separating them. Germline loops: CDR1 SGHVS, CDR2 FQNEAQ. CDR3 sequence reads: CASSTRGADPTPYNEQFF. For the CDR3, the DNA is TGTGCCAGCAGCACCCGGGGGGCCGATCCCACACCATACAATGAGCAGTTCTTC.

V gene TRBV7-9 combines with J gene TRBJ2-7; D remains unclear. V gave up 6 bases and J gave up 0 bases, with 27 bases separating them. The CDR3 runs 19 residues. Germline CDR1 SEHNR, CDR2 FQNEAQ (reference sequence). CDR3 nucleotides: TGTGCCAGCAGGCCACCCGTAGGTCCAAGCACGCCTAGCTCCTACGAGCAGTACTTC. Its protein product is CASRPPVGPSTPSSYEQYF.